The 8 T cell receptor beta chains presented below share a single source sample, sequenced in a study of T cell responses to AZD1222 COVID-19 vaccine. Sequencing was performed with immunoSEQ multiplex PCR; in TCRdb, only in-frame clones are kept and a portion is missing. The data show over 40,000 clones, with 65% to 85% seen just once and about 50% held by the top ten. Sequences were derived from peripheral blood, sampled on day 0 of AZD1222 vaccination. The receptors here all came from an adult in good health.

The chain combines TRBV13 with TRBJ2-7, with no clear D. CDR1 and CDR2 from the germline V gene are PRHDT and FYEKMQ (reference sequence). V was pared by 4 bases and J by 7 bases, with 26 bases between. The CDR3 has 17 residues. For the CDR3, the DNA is TGTGCCAGCAGCTCCCTGACCCCCGTACCCCAAGTGAGGGAGCAGTACTTC. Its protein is CASSSLTPVPQVREQYF. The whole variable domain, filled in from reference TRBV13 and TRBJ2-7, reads AAGVIQSPRHLIKEKRETATLKCYPIPRHDTVYWYQQGPGQDPQFLISFYEKMQSDKGSIPDRFSAQQFSDYHSELNMSSLELGDSALYFCASSSLTPVPQVREQYFGPGTRLTVT.

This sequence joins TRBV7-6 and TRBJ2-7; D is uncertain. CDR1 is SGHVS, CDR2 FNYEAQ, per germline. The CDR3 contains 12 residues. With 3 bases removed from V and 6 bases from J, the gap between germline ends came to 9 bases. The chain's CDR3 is CASSFGDGEQYF. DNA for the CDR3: TGTGCCAGCAGCTTCGGAGACGGCGAGCAGTACTTC. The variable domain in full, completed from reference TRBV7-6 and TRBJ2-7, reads GAGVSQSPRYKVTKRGQDVALRCDPISGHVSLYWYRQALGQGPEFLTYFNYEAQQDKSGLPNDRFSAERPEGSISTLTIQRTEQRDSAMYRCASSFGDGEQYFGPGTRLTVT.

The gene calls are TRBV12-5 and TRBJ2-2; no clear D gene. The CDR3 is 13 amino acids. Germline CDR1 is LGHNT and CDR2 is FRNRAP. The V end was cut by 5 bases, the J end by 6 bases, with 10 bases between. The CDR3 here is CASGPDFSGELFF. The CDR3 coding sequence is TGTGCTAGTGGTCCCGACTTTTCCGGGGAGCTGTTTTTT.

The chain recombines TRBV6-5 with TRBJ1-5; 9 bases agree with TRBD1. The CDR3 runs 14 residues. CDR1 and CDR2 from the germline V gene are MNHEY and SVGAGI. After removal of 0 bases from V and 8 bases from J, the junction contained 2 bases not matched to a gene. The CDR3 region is CASSYSQGAKPQHF. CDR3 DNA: TGTGCCAGCAGTTACTCACAGGGGGCGAAGCCCCAGCATTTT.

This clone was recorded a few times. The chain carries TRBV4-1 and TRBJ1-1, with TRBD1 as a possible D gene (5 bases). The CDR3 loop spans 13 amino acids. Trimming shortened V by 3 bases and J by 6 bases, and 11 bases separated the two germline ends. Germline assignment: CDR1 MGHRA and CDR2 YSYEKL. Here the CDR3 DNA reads TGCGCCAGCAGCCACAGGGAACCCGCTGAAGCTTTCTTT. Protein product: CASSHREPAEAFF.

As DNA, the CDR3 is TGTGCCAGCAGCCAAGCGGAAGGGTCCGAAGCTTTCTTT. Its translation: CASSQAEGSEAFF. The chain carries TRBV3-1 (or the pseudogene TRBV3-2) and TRBJ1-1, with unresolved D. V lost 1 base and J lost 8, with 11 bases in between. Germline lookup yields CDR1 LGHDT and CDR2 YNNKEL (reference sequence). This CDR3 region has 13 residues.

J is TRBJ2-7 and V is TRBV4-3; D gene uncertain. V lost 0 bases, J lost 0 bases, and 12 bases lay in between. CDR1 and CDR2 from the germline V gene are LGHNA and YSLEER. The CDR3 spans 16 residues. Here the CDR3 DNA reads TGCGCCAGCAGCCAAGACAACAGAGAGACCTCCTACGAGCAGTACTTC. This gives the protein CASSQDNRETSYEQYF.

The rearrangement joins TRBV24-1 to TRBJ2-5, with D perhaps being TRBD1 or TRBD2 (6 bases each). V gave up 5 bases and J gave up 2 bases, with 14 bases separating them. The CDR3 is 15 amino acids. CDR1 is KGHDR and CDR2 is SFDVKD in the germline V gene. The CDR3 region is CATSARGLAQETQYF. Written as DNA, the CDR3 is TGTGCCACCAGTGCCAGGGGACTGGCACAAGAGACCCAGTACTTC.